The 18 T cell receptor beta chains below all came from one sample that was sequenced in a study of blood T cell repertoires in COVID-19. This table comes from immunoSEQ multiplex PCR, and its TCRdb copy is limited to in-frame clones, with some not included. Here the sample spans tens of thousands of clones, less than 95% being singletons. The sequencing input was peripheral blood. These receptors all come from a human donor with active COVID-19. The donor label of this sample is uncertain.

The chain joins TRBV19 to TRBJ1-2, with a possible D match to TRBD1 (6 bases). CDR3 length: 14 amino acids. Germline V CDR1 and CDR2: LNHDA, SQIVND (reference sequence). V was shortened by 4 bases and J by 8 bases, with 17 bases between the two germline ends. CDR3 coding DNA: TGTGCCAGTAGTAATGCAGGGGCCCCCAGGGGCTACACCTTC. Translation gives CASSNAGAPRGYTF.

The chain combines TRBV6-4 with TRBJ2-6, with TRBD2 matching 8 bases. From germline, CDR1 is MRHNA and CDR2 SNTAGT. The CDR3 totals 16 residues. J gave up 0 bases and V 2 bases, and 0 bases lay outside the gene matches. The chain's CDR3 is CASSDSGGSGANVLTF. In nucleotides, the CDR3 is TGTGCCAGCAGTGACAGCGGGGGCTCTGGGGCCAACGTCCTGACTTTC.

The chain combines TRBV25-1 with TRBJ1-1; tentatively, D is TRBD1 (5 bases). Between the trimmed V and J ends, which lost 8 bases and 8 bases, there was a span of 12 bases. Germline lookup yields CDR1 MGHDK and CDR2 SYGVNS. The CDR3 spans 11 residues. The CDR3 region has the DNA TGTGCCAGCTCTCAAGGGGCAGAAGCTTTCTTT. Translation: CASSQGAEAFF.

The chain recombines TRBV9 with TRBJ1-1; D possibly corresponds to TRBD1 (6 bases). CDR3 length: 14 residues. Trimming removed 5 bases from V and 5 bases from J, with 16 bases in between. From germline, CDR1 is SGDLS and CDR2 YYNGEE. The chain's CDR3 is CASSSSGQGTEAFF. In DNA form, the CDR3 reads TGTGCCAGCAGTTCCTCGGGTCAGGGGACTGAAGCTTTCTTT.

This chain uses TRBV5-5 with TRBJ2-7; a weak D match, TRBD2 (6 bases). The CDR3 contains 13 residues. Trimming cost V 4 bases and J 6 bases, with 14 bases left between them. The V gene's germline CDR1 is SGHKS and CDR2 YYEKEE (reference sequence). The CDR3 loop reads CASSPRLGGEQYF. For the CDR3, the DNA is TGTGCCAGCAGCCCCCGCCTGGGAGGCGAGCAGTACTTC.

Turning to this clone: A read error may produce the germline difference seen at one junction end. The chain recombines TRBV19 with TRBJ1-2; TRBD1 agrees at 8 bases. CDR1 and CDR2 (germline): LNHDA, SQIVND (reference sequence). The length of the CDR3 is 14 residues. CDR3 in amino acids: CASSIVQGESAYSF. CDR3 sequence (DNA): TGTGCCAGTAGTATAGTACAGGGGGAATCCGCCTACTCCTTC. Supplemented by reference TRBV19 and TRBJ1-2, the full variable domain reads DGGITQSPKYLFRKEGQNVTLSCEQNLNHDAMYWYRQDPGQGLRLIYYSQIVNDFQKGDIAEGYSVSREKKESFPLTVTSAQKNPTAFYLCASSIVQGESAYSFGSGTRLTVV.

The chain uses TRBV7-2 and TRBJ2-7, with D perhaps TRBD1 (6 bases). The length of the CDR3 is 14 residues. CDR1 and CDR2 from the germline V gene are SGHTA and FQGNSA. V was trimmed by 1 base and J by 5 bases, leaving 12 bases between them. CDR3 bases: TGTGCCAGCAGCTTAGACAGGGTTCGACACGAGCAGTACTTC. This translates into CASSLDRVRHEQYF.

The chain links TRBV2 to TRBJ2-3; 10 positions agree with TRBD1. Germline loops: CDR1 SNHLY, CDR2 FYNNEI. This CDR3 region has 17 residues. The junction had 14 bases not matched to a gene; V was cut back by 6 bases and J by 5 bases. The CDR3 here is CASRGRQGAVRGDTQYF. The CDR3 nucleotides read TGTGCCAGCAGGGGAAGACAGGGGGCTGTGAGAGGAGATACGCAGTATTTT.

In the case of this clone: Other DNA sequences in this specimen translate into the identical CDR3. J is TRBJ1-4 and V is TRBV25-1, with D perhaps matching TRBD1 (6 bases). This CDR3 is 13 amino acids long. Trimming shortened V by 5 bases and J by 6 bases, and 10 bases separated the two germline ends. The germline V gene encodes CDR1 MGHDK and CDR2 SYGVNS. CDR3 protein: CASSSPGDEKLFF. The CDR3 DNA reads as TGTGCCAGCAGTAGCCCAGGGGATGAAAAACTGTTTTTT.

This chain uses TRBV5-6 with TRBJ1-1, with unresolved D. Germline values: CDR1 SGHDT, CDR2 YYEEEE. The CDR3 runs to 14 residues. Trimming left V 0 bases short and J 4 bases short, with 10 bases between. For the CDR3, the DNA is TGTGCCAGCAGCTTGGGTCAGGTGGGCACTGAAGCTTTCTTT. This sequence encodes CASSLGQVGTEAFF.

The chain is built from TRBV4-3 and TRBJ2-7; possibly TRBD2 for D (5 bases). The CDR3 is 15 amino acids. Germline CDR1 LGHNA, CDR2 YSLEER. V lost 1 base, J lost 0 bases, and 10 bases lay in between. CDR3 amino acids: CASSQAVGSSYEQYF. CDR3 DNA: TGCGCCAGCAGCCAAGCCGTGGGGAGCTCCTACGAGCAGTACTTC.

The J gene is TRBJ2-5, the V gene TRBV7-8; 11 bases agree with TRBD2. The germline V gene encodes CDR1 SGHVS and CDR2 FQNEAQ. J was trimmed by 3 bases and V by 4 bases; bases with no gene match: 7. There are 16 residues in the CDR3. CDR3 in DNA: TGTGCCAGCAGCTCCTATCCGGGACTAGCGGAAGAGACCCAGTACTTC. This encodes CASSSYPGLAEETQYF.

The rearrangement links TRBV23-1 to TRBJ1-3; weak D call: TRBD1 (6 bases). TRBV23-1 is recorded as an ORF, its role being uncertain. V shed 6 bases and J shed 0 bases, with 12 bases lying between them. The CDR3 runs to 15 residues. DNA of the CDR3: TGCGCCAGCAGCCGAACGACAGGCTCTGGAAACACCATATATTTT. Its translation is CASSRTTGSGNTIYF.

This chain connects TRBV6-5 to TRBJ1-6; 7 bases align to TRBD1. This CDR3 spans 15 amino acids. The germline gives CDR1 MNHEY, CDR2 SVGAGI. J lost 5 bases, V lost 5 bases, and 6 bases had no gene match. CDR3 sequence (DNA): TGTGCCAGCAGTATGACAGGGAACCATAATTCACCCCTCCACTTT. Translating gives CASSMTGNHNSPLHF.

The chain couples TRBV5-1 to TRBJ2-1; maybe TRBD1 (5 bases). The CDR3 is 15 residues long. Germline CDR1 and CDR2: SGHRS and YFSETQ. The V gene lost 0 bases and the J gene lost 0 bases, with 7 bases spanning the gap. This chain's CDR3 is CASSLEGPSYNEQFF. CDR3 nucleotides: TGCGCCAGCAGCTTGGAGGGGCCCTCCTACAATGAGCAGTTCTTC.

This rearrangement joins TRBV19 to TRBJ1-1, with no clear D. This CDR3 has 11 amino acids. Germline V gene data show CDR1 as LNHDA and CDR2 as SQIVND (reference sequence). V gave up 5 bases and J gave up 7 bases, with 8 bases separating them. The CDR3 spells CASSLAVEAFF. In DNA form, the CDR3 reads TGTGCCAGTAGTCTGGCGGTTGAAGCTTTCTTT. Supplemented by reference TRBV19 and TRBJ1-1, the full variable domain reads DGGITQSPKYLFRKEGQNVTLSCEQNLNHDAMYWYRQDPGQGLRLIYYSQIVNDFQKGDIAEGYSVSREKKESFPLTVTSAQKNPTAFYLCASSLAVEAFFGQGTRLTVV.

CDR3: CASSQDLRGIGETQYF. In nucleotides, the CDR3 is TGTGCCAGCAGCCAAGATCTCAGGGGTATTGGAGAGACCCAGTACTTC. The chain joins TRBV3-1 (or the pseudogene TRBV3-2) to TRBJ2-5; a weak D match, TRBD1 (6 bases). Germline-derived CDR1 and CDR2 are LGHDT and YNNKEL (reference sequence). The CDR3 extends over 16 amino acids. The V end lost 0 bases, the J end lost 4 bases, and 15 bases lay between the germline ends.

The V gene is TRBV5-5, the J gene TRBJ1-6; D is undetermined. Germline V gives CDR1 SGHKS, CDR2 YYEKEE (reference sequence). The CDR3 length is 14 residues. Trimming stripped 3 bases from V and 7 bases from J, with 11 bases between. CDR3 sequence: CASSSRTENSPLHF. The CDR3 nucleotides are TGTGCCAGCAGCTCACGGACTGAAAATTCACCCCTCCACTTT.